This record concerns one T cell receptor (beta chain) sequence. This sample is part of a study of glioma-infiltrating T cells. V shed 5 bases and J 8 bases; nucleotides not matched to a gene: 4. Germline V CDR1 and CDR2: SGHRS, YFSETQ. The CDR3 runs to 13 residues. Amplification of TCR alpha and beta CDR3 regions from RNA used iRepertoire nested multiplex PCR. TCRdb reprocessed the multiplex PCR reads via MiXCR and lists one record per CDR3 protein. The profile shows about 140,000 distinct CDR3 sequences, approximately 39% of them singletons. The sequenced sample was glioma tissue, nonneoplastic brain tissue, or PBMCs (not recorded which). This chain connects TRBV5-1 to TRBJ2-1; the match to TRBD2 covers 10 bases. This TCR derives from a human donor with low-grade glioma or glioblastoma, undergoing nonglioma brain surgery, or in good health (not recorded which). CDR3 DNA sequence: TGCGCCAGCAGTCCCCTAGCGGGAGATGAGCAGTTCTTC. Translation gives CASSPLAGDEQFF. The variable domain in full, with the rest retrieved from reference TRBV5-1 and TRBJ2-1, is KAGVTQTPRYLIKTRGQQVTLSCSPISGHRSVSWYQQTPGQGLQFLFEYFSETQRNKGNFPGRFSGRQFSNSRSEMNVSTLELGDSALYLCASSPLAGDEQFFGPGTRLTVL.